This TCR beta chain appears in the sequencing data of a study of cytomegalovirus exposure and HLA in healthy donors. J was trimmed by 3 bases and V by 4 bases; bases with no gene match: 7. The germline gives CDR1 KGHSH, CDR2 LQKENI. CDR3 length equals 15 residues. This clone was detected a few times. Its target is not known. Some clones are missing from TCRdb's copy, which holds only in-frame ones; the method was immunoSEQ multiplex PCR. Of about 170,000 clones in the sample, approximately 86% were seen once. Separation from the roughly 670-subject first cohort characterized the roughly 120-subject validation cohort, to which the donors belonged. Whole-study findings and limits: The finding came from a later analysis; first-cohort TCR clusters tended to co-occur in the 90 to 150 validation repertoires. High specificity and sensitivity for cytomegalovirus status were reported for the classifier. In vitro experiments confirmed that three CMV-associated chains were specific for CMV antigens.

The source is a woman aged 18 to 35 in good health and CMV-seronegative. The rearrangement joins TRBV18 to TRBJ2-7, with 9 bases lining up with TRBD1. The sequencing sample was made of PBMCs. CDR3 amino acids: CASSLPGQGRYEQYF. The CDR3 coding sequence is TGTGCCAGCTCACTTCCGGGACAGGGACGCTACGAGCAGTACTTC.